The 14 T cell receptor beta chains in this list originate from one sample, sequenced in a study of T cell responses to AZD1222 COVID-19 vaccine. Profiling relied on immunoSEQ multiplex PCR, and the TCRdb table lists in-frame clones only, not all of them. The sample consists of approximately 270,000 clones, 90% to 95% of them appearing once. The input for sequencing was peripheral blood, taken 28 days after the second AZD1222 dose. The receptors derive from an adult who received the AZD1222 COVID-19 vaccine.

The rearrangement uses TRBV27 and TRBJ2-7; the match to TRBD1 covers 10 bases. The CDR3 is made up of 14 amino acids. Trimming took 5 bases from V and 7 from J; bases not matched to a gene: 8. Germline V CDR1 and CDR2: MNHEY, SMNVEV (reference sequence). The CDR3, as DNA: TGTGCCAGCAGTCGATCCGGGACAGGGGTTGAGCAGTACTTC. It encodes CASSRSGTGVEQYF.

The chain joins TRBV5-4 to TRBJ2-7, with 7 bases that match TRBD2. The CDR3 spans 18 residues. The germline CDR1 and CDR2 sequences are SGHNT and YYREEE (reference sequence). J gave up 7 bases and V 4 bases, and 23 bases lay outside the gene matches. As DNA, the CDR3 is TGTGCCAGCAGCCCTGGGGCTAGCGGAGGGTTTGGGGGTTTTGAGCAGTACTTC. The encoded protein is CASSPGASGGFGGFEQYF.

The gene calls are TRBV6-5 and TRBJ1-1; D unclear. V lost 8 bases and J lost 2, with 6 bases in between. Germline assignment: CDR1 MNHEY and CDR2 SVGAGI. The CDR3 runs 11 residues. The CDR3 here is CASHSNTEAFF. The CDR3 region has the DNA TGTGCCAGCCACAGTAACACTGAAGCTTTCTTT.

The V call is TRBV28, the J call TRBJ2-7; 8 nucleotides match TRBD1. V trimming: 5 bases; J trimming: 2 bases; junction bases outside the gene matches: 11. The CDR3 consists of 16 residues. Germline CDR1 is MDHEN and CDR2 is SYDVKM. CDR3 bases: TGTGCCAGCAGTATCCCCGGGACAGGAATTCCCTACGAGCAGTACTTC. This encodes CASSIPGTGIPYEQYF.

This clone was detected once. The chain uses TRBV7-9 and TRBJ2-4; D is ambiguous. There are 15 residues in the CDR3. The V gene's germline CDR1 is SEHNR and CDR2 FQNEAQ (reference sequence). Trimming cost V 1 base and J 8 bases, with 15 bases left between them. CDR3 protein: CASSLGSSGLDIQYF. CDR3 DNA: TGTGCCAGCAGCTTAGGGTCGTCTGGTTTAGACATTCAGTACTTC.

The chain has TRBV27 and TRBJ1-4; perhaps TRBD1 as D (5 bases). Trimming cost V 6 bases and J 8 bases, with 13 bases left between them. Germline V gene lookup returns CDR1 MNHEY and CDR2 SMNVEV (reference sequence). The CDR3 consists of 13 residues. This chain's CDR3 is CASSVRAGEKLFF. The CDR3 DNA reads as TGTGCCAGCAGCGTCAGGGCAGGCGAAAAACTGTTTTTT.

The chain links TRBV9 to TRBJ1-6; no clear D gene. The V gene's germline CDR1 is SGDLS and CDR2 YYNGEE. The CDR3 spans 15 residues. With 0 bases removed from V and 9 bases from J, the gap between germline ends came to 13 bases. The CDR3 loop reads CASSVVVGEGSPLHF. CDR3 DNA sequence: TGTGCCAGCAGCGTAGTGGTGGGCGAGGGTTCACCCCTCCACTTT.

Comment on this clone: Different DNA sequences within this sample yield the same CDR3. The genes are TRBV28 and TRBJ2-7; D uncertain. V lost 5 bases, J lost 2 bases, and 7 bases lay in between. The length of the CDR3 is 12 residues. Per the germline V gene, CDR1 is MDHEN and CDR2 is SYDVKM. For the CDR3, the DNA is TGTGCCAGCAGTCTCCCTCCCTACGAGCAGTACTTC. Translating it yields CASSLPPYEQYF.

Comment on this clone: A read error may account for a junction end that differs from germline. The rearrangement joins TRBV7-9 to TRBJ2-7, with 8 bases that match TRBD2. CDR1 and CDR2 (germline): SEHNR, FQNEAQ (reference sequence). This CDR3 is 19 amino acids long. CDR3 bases: TGTGCCAGCAGCTACGGGCGGGCTAGCGGGCCGCAATTTGCCTACGAGCAGTATTTC. This encodes CASSYGRASGPQFAYEQYF.

This chain links TRBV7-2 with TRBJ2-7; D possibly uses TRBD1 or TRBD2 (6 bases each). Germline loops: CDR1 SGHTA, CDR2 FQGNSA. V was pared by 4 bases and J by 3 bases, with 10 bases between. The CDR3 has 13 residues. The CDR3 bases are TGTGCCAGCAGCTCCGGGGGCCGCTACGAGCAGTACTTC. This codes for CASSSGGRYEQYF.

The chain recombines TRBV27 with TRBJ2-1, with D possibly being TRBD1 (6 bases). CDR1 is MNHEY, CDR2 SMNVEV, per germline (reference sequence). This CDR3 has 17 amino acids. Trimming removed 6 bases from V and 10 bases from J, with 28 bases in between. DNA for the CDR3: TGTGCCAGCAGAAACTCAATGAACCCGCTAAGGGGGATGGAGCAGTTCTTC. The encoded protein is CASRNSMNPLRGMEQFF.

The chain has TRBV27 and TRBJ1-5; 7 nucleotides line up with TRBD1. There are 15 residues in the CDR3. The ends lost 5 bases at V and 6 bases at J; junction bases unmatched: 10. Germline CDR1 is MNHEY and CDR2 is SMNVEV (reference sequence). DNA of the CDR3: TGTGCCAGCAGTCCGACAGGGATTAGGAGTCAGCCCCAGCATTTT. It translates to CASSPTGIRSQPQHF.

This chain links TRBV20-1 with TRBJ2-7; no definite D call. Germline CDR1 is DFQATT and CDR2 is SNEGSKA (reference sequence). V shed 6 bases and J shed 6 bases, with 9 bases lying between them. The CDR3 totals 10 residues. CDR3 loop: CSARQVEQYF. Written as DNA, the CDR3 is TGCAGTGCAAGGCAGGTCGAGCAGTACTTC.

The chain joins TRBV7-9 to TRBJ1-6, with 11 nucleotides matching TRBD1. Trimming took 3 bases from V and 10 from J; bases not matched to a gene: 8. The CDR3 sequence is 16 residues long. CDR1 is SEHNR, CDR2 FQNEAQ, per germline (reference sequence). The CDR3 loop is CASSFLSRTGGSPLHF. The CDR3 DNA reads TGTGCCAGCAGCTTTCTGTCCCGGACAGGGGGCTCACCCCTCCACTTT.